This T cell receptor beta chain was sequenced during a study of immune characterization of retroperitoneal liposarcoma (dated by TCRdb to between 2019 and 2020). CDR1 SGHVT and CDR2 SQSDAQ are derived from the germline V gene. From its first to its last residue, the CDR3 has 12 amino acids. The read is trimmed to its CDR3 DNA, 36 bases read in frame from base 1. V drops 1 base and J drops 10 bases, leaving 8 bases in between. The method was PCR. Sequencing used a NextSeq 500. TCRdb cleaned the public reads at Q25 with fastp, built clones with MiXCR and kept in-frame beta chains. Entries that share a CDR3 protein sequence are merged under the most common genes and DNA. For this sample the table gives roughly 9,700 distinct CDR3 sequences, of which around a quarter were detected only once. The ten top clones hold about 8% of the sample. Concerning this clonotype: The antigen it recognizes is unknown. A much bigger clone sits one base away, suggesting this may be a read error. No conserved phenylalanine or tryptophan ends this CDR3, so it is likely a read error.

The receptor comes from a female donor with retroperitoneal liposarcoma. The rearrangement joined TRBV7-4 to TRBJ2-1, with the D gene not clear enough to name. Source material: tumor tissue. The DNA reads as follows: TGTGCCAGCAGCTTAGAAGGAAGCGAGCAGTTCTCC. It translates as CASSLEGSEQFS.